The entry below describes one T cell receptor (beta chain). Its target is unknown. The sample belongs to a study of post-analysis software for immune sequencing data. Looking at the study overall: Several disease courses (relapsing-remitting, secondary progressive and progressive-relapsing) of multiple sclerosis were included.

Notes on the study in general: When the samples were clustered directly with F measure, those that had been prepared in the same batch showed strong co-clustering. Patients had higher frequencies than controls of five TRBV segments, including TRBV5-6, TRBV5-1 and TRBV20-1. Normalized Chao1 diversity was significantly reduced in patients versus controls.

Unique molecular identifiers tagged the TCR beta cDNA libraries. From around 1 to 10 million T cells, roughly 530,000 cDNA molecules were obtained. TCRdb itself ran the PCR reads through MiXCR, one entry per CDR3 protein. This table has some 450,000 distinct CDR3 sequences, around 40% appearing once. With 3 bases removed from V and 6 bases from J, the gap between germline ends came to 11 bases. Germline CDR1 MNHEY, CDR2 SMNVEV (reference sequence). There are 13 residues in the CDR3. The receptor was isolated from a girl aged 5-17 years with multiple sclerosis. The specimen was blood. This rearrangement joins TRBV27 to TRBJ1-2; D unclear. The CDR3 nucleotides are TGTGCCAGCAGTTTCGTGGGAAGGGATGGCTACACCTTC. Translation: CASSFVGRDGYTF.